Below, 20 T cell receptor beta chains from the same sample are listed, as sequenced in a study of beta chain features in type 1 diabetes. Study-wide findings and caveats: When Type 1 diabetes patients were examined, their TCRB CDR3s proved moderately but significantly shorter in all four CD4+ subsets.

Reverse transcription of all isolated RNA meant that expressed TCRB transcripts were sequenced. The data were produced by immunoSEQ multiplex PCR, yet TCRdb's version contains in-frame clones alone and is incomplete. Here the sample spans around 690,000 clones, 12% being singletons. These receptors' targets are unknown. Material: naive CD4+ T cells from blood. The receptor set was obtained from a man aged 25-45 years with type 1 diabetes.

The table lists this clone with a few counts. This sequence joins TRBV29-1 and TRBJ1-2, with no clear D. Germline V gives CDR1 SQVTM, CDR2 ANQGSEA. This CDR3 has 12 residues. Deletions cut 7 bases from V and 4 bases from J, with 13 bases between. The CDR3 loop reads CSAGDSSYGYTF. CDR3 sequence (DNA): TGCAGCGCCGGAGACTCGAGCTATGGCTACACCTTC.

The V gene is TRBV14, the J gene TRBJ1-2; D gene uncertain. There are 13 residues in the CDR3. The V end was cut by 1 base, the J end by 4 bases, with 7 bases between. In germline, CDR1 is SGHDN, CDR2 FVKESK. In nucleotides, the CDR3 is TGTGCCAGCAGCCAAGGACGGATCTATGGCTACACCTTC. Translating gives CASSQGRIYGYTF.

The chain recombines TRBV6-1 with TRBJ1-5; possibly TRBD1 for D (6 bases). The CDR3 totals 15 residues. Trimming stripped 6 bases from V and 7 bases from J, with 19 bases between. The germline V gene encodes CDR1 MNHNS and CDR2 SASEGT. The CDR3 loop reads CASSLPGGAGQPQHF. The CDR3 coding sequence is TGTGCCAGCAGCCTTCCCGGGGGGGCAGGGCAGCCCCAGCATTTT.

In its sample, this clone was seen a few times. This chain connects TRBV20-1 to TRBJ1-2; D unclear. V gave up 3 bases and J gave up 8 bases, with 4 bases separating them. The germline CDR1 and CDR2 sequences are DFQATT and SNEGSKA (reference sequence). The CDR3 has 9 amino acids. In nucleotides, the CDR3 is TGCAGTGCTAGTGACGGCTACACCTTC. This translates into CSASDGYTF.

This rearrangement joins TRBV7-9 to TRBJ1-5, with no clear D. Germline lookup yields CDR1 SEHNR and CDR2 FQNEAQ (reference sequence). The CDR3 runs 14 residues. The V end lost 1 base, the J end lost 7 bases, and 11 bases lay between the germline ends. This CDR3 is CASSLDGKGQPQHF. CDR3 nucleotide sequence: TGTGCCAGCAGCTTAGACGGGAAGGGACAGCCCCAGCATTTT.

This clone was recorded a few times. This rearrangement joins TRBV5-1 to TRBJ1-1, with TRBD1 matching over 7 bases. Losses at the gene ends were 4 bases for V and 4 bases for J; bases not matched to a gene: 7. The germline V gene has CDR1 SGHRS and CDR2 YFSETQ. The CDR3 sequence is 14 residues long. CDR3 nucleotide sequence: TGCGCCAGCAGCATAACATCAGGGGGCACTGAAGCTTTCTTT. Translated: CASSITSGGTEAFF.

This clone has more than one count but fewer than ten. The J gene is TRBJ2-3, the V gene TRBV5-1, with D possibly being TRBD2 (5 bases). The V end was cut by 0 bases, the J end by 6 bases, with 14 bases between. CDR1 is SGHRS and CDR2 is YFSETQ in the germline V gene. This CDR3 is 15 amino acids long. CDR3 in amino acids: CASSLDVSGSDTQYF. CDR3 sequence (DNA): TGCGCCAGCAGCTTGGACGTCTCGGGGAGTGATACGCAGTATTTT.

There are a few counts of this clone. The rearrangement joins TRBV7-2 to TRBJ1-2; D possibly corresponds to TRBD1 (5 bases). The germline V and J ends were trimmed by 2 bases and 2 bases, with 9 bases remaining between them. CDR1 is SGHTA, CDR2 FQGNSA, per germline. The CDR3 totals 14 residues. In nucleotides, the CDR3 is TGTGCCAGCAGCTTAAAGGGGAGGAACTATGGCTACACCTTC. It encodes CASSLKGRNYGYTF.

This clone has at least ten counts. The chain links TRBV9 to TRBJ2-1, with unresolved D. Germline CDR1 SGDLS, CDR2 YYNGEE. This CDR3 region has 13 residues. V was pared by 2 bases and J by 6 bases, with 9 bases between. The CDR3 sequence: CASSVGTRNEQFF. The CDR3, as DNA: TGTGCCAGCAGCGTCGGCACACGCAATGAGCAGTTCTTC.

The chain has TRBV30 and TRBJ1-6, with a tentative D call TRBD1 (6 bases). Germline CDR1 reads GTSNPN; CDR2 reads SVGIG (reference sequence). V gave up 1 base and J gave up 2 bases, with 15 bases separating them. There are 17 residues in the CDR3. CDR3 sequence (DNA): TGTGCCTGGAGTGAACCATACAGGGCAGCCTATAATTCACCCCTCCACTTT. Translation gives CAWSEPYRAAYNSPLHF. Full variable domain (missing parts from reference TRBV30 and TRBJ1-6): SQTIHQWPATLVQPVGSPLSLECTVEGTSNPNLYWYRQAAGRGLQLLFYSVGIGQISSEVPQNLSASRPQDRQFILSSKKLLLSDSGFYLCAWSEPYRAAYNSPLHFGNGTRLTVT.

A few counts support this clone. The chain is built from TRBV5-1 and TRBJ1-1; D uncertain. V was shortened by 1 base and J by 0 bases, with 7 bases between the two germline ends. The length of the CDR3 is 14 residues. The germline V gene encodes CDR1 SGHRS and CDR2 YFSETQ. CDR3 DNA: TGCGCCAGCAGCTTGACCGATATGAACACTGAAGCTTTCTTT. This encodes CASSLTDMNTEAFF.

The chain has TRBV11-2 and TRBJ2-1, with 9 bases fitting TRBD2. CDR3 length: 16 residues. The trim removed 3 bases at V and 6 bases at J, leaving 9 bases unmatched. Per germline, CDR1 SGHAT and CDR2 FQNNGV. CDR3 amino acids: CASSLAGTSPGNEQFF. CDR3 DNA: TGTGCCAGCAGCTTGGCCGGGACTAGCCCGGGCAATGAGCAGTTCTTC.

This clone has only a few counts. This rearrangement joins TRBV5-1 to TRBJ2-7; perhaps TRBD1 as D (6 bases). This CDR3 has 14 residues. CDR1 SGHRS and CDR2 YFSETQ come from the germline V gene. V shed 2 bases and J shed 2 bases, with 11 bases lying between them. The CDR3 nucleotides read TGCGCCAGCAGCTTACAGGGATATCCCTACGAGCAGTACTTC. It codes for CASSLQGYPYEQYF.

The V gene is TRBV9, the J gene TRBJ1-2; no reliable D call. Trimming removed 0 bases at V and 1 base at J, with 10 bases between. The CDR3 consists of 15 residues. Germline V CDR1 and CDR2: SGDLS, YYNGEE. The CDR3 nucleotides read TGTGCCAGCAGCGTAGGGCCCGGGGTTAACTATGGCTACACCTTC. Its translation: CASSVGPGVNYGYTF.

This clone was counted between two and nine times. The gene calls are TRBV19 and TRBJ2-3, with 13 bases that match TRBD2. J lost 3 bases, V lost 5 bases, and 8 bases had no gene match. CDR1 is LNHDA and CDR2 is SQIVND in the germline V gene (reference sequence). This CDR3 region has 17 residues. The CDR3 loop reads CASSAGLAGEGTDTQYF. DNA of the CDR3: TGTGCCAGTAGTGCTGGACTAGCGGGGGAAGGGACAGATACGCAGTATTTT.

The sample holds a few counts of this clone. Germline is not matched at one junction end, which may reflect a read error. This chain uses TRBV2 with TRBJ2-7; D is uncertain. The germline V gene has CDR1 SNHLY and CDR2 FYNNEI. The CDR3 consists of 11 residues. As DNA, the CDR3 is TGTGCCAGCGGTGAGCCCGGCGAGCAGTACTTC. This sequence encodes CASGEPGEQYF.

V is TRBV7-2 and J is TRBJ1-6; unclear D gene. V was pared by 1 base and J by 8 bases, with 9 bases between. Germline loops: CDR1 SGHTA, CDR2 FQGNSA. CDR3 length equals 14 residues. CDR3 residues: CASSLDGRDSPLHF. Written as DNA, the CDR3 is TGTGCCAGCAGCTTAGATGGTAGGGATTCACCCCTCCACTTT.

This clone was counted only a few times. The chain employs TRBV7-9 and TRBJ2-5, with 12 bases identical to TRBD2. After removal of 11 bases from V and 5 bases from J, the junction contained 15 bases not matched to a gene. The germline V gene encodes CDR1 SEHNR and CDR2 FQNEAQ (reference sequence). The CDR3 is 16 residues long. As DNA, the CDR3 is TGTGCCCTAGCGGACCCACTAGCGGGGGGTCGGGAGACCCAGTACTTC. This encodes CALADPLAGGRETQYF.

The chain carries TRBV6-5 and TRBJ1-5; the D is unclear. Trimming cost V 4 bases and J 4 bases, with 8 bases left between them. Germline V gene data show CDR1 as MNHEY and CDR2 as SVGAGI. CDR3 length equals 13 residues. In DNA, the CDR3 is TGTGCCAGCAGTTCCAAGAAAAATCAGCCCCAGCATTTT. Encoded protein: CASSSKKNQPQHF.

This clone was detected a few times. The gene calls are TRBV9 and TRBJ2-1, with 8 bases identical to TRBD1. This CDR3 contains 15 residues. The V segment lost 3 bases and the J segment 7 bases; nucleotides outside the gene matches: 9. CDR1 and CDR2 (germline): SGDLS, YYNGEE. CDR3: CASSATGTGSNEQFF. DNA of the CDR3: TGTGCCAGCAGCGCGACCGGGACAGGATCTAATGAGCAGTTCTTC.